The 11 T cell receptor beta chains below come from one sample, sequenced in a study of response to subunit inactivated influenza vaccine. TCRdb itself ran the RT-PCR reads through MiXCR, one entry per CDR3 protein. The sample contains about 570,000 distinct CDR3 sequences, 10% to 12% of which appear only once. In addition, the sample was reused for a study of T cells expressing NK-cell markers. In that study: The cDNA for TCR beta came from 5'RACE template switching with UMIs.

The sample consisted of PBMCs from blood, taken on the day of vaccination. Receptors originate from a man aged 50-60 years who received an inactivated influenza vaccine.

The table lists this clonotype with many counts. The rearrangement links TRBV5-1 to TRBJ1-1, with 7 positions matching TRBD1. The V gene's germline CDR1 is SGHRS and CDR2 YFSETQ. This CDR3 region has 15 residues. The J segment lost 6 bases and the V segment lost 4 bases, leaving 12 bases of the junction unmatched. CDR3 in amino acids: CASSLRTGPGAEAFF. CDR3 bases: TGCGCCAGCAGCCTACGGACAGGCCCGGGGGCTGAAGCTTTCTTT. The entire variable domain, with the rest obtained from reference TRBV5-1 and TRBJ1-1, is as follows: KAGVTQTPRYLIKTRGQQVTLSCSPISGHRSVSWYQQTPGQGLQFLFEYFSETQRNKGNFPGRFSGRQFSNSRSEMNVSTLELGDSALYLCASSLRTGPGAEAFFGQGTRLTVV.

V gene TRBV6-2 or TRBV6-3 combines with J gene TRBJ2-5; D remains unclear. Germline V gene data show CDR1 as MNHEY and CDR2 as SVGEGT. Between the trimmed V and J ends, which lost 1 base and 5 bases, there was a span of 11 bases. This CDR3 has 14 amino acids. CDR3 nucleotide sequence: TGTGCCAGCAGTTACTACGGGTTTAGTGAGACCCAGTACTTC. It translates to CASSYYGFSETQYF.

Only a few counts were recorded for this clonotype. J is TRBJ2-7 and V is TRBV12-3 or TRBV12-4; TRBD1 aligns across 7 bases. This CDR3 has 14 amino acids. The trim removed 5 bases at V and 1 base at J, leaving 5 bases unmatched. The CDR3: CASSLLGQSYEQYF. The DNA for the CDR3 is TGTGCCAGCAGTCTCTTGGGACAGTCCTACGAGCAGTACTTC.

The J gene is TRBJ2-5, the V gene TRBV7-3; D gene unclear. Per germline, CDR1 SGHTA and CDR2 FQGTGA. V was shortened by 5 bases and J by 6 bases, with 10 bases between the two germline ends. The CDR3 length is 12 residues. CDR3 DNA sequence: TGTGCCAGCAGCCCGATAAGTAAGACCCAGTACTTC. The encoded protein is CASSPISKTQYF.

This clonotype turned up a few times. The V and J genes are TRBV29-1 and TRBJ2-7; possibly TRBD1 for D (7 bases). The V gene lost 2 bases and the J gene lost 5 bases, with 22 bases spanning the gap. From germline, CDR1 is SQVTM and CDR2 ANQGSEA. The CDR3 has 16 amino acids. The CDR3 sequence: CSVEFGRTGMIDEQYF. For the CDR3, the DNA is TGCAGCGTTGAATTTGGGAGGACAGGCATGATCGACGAGCAGTACTTC.

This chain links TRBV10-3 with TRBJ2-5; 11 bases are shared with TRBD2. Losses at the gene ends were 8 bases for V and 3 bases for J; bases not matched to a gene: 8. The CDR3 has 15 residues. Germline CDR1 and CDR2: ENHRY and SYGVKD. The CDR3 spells CAIAGLAGGEETQYF. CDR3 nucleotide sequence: TGTGCCATCGCCGGATTAGCGGGGGGGGAAGAGACCCAGTACTTC.

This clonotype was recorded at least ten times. CDR3 DNA: TGTGCCACCAGCGGGGCCAACGTCCTGACTTTC. Translated: CATSGANVLTF. The chain combines TRBV15 with TRBJ2-6; the D is unclear. There are 11 residues in the CDR3. Trimming pared 5 bases from V and 4 bases from J, leaving 0 bases between. Germline CDR1 LNHNV, CDR2 YYDKDF (reference sequence).

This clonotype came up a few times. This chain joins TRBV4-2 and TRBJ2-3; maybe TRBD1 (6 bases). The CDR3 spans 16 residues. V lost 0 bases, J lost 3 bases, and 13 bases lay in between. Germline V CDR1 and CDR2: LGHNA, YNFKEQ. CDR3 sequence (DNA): TGTGCCAGCAGCCAAGATAGGGCTAGGGGGACAGATACGCAGTATTTT. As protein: CASSQDRARGTDTQYF.

As DNA, the CDR3 is TGCGCCAGCAGCCCAAATTTCCGGGACAGTGAAAAACTGTTTTTT. Protein sequence: CASSPNFRDSEKLFF. The V and J genes are TRBV4-3 and TRBJ1-4; 7 nucleotides line up with TRBD1. V shed 4 bases, J shed 7 bases, and the junction held 9 bases outside the gene matches. Per germline, CDR1 LGHNA and CDR2 YSLEER. The CDR3 is 15 amino acids.

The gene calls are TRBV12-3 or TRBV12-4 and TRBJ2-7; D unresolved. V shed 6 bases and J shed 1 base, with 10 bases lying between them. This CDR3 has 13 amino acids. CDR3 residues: CASRADGSYEQYF. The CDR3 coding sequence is TGTGCCAGCAGGGCTGACGGGTCCTACGAGCAGTACTTC.

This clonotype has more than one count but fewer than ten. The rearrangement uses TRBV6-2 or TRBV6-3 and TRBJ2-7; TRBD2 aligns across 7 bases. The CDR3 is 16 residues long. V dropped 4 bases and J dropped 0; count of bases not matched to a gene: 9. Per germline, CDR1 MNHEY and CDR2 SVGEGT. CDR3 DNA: TGTGCCAGCAGTTCCTCGGGGCGGGGGAGCTCCTACGAGCAGTACTTC. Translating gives CASSSSGRGSSYEQYF.